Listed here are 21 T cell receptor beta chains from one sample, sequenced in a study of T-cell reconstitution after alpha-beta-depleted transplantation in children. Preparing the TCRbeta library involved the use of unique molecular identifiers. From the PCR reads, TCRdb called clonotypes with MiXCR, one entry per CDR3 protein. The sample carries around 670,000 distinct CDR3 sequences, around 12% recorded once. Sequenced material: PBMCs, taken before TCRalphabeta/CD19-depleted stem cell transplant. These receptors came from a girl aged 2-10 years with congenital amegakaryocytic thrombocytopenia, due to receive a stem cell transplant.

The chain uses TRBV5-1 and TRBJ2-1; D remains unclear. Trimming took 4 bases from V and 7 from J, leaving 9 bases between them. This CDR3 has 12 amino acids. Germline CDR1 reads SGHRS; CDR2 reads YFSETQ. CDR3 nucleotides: TGCGCCAGCAGCAACCCTCAGAATGAGCAGTTCTTC. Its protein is CASSNPQNEQFF.

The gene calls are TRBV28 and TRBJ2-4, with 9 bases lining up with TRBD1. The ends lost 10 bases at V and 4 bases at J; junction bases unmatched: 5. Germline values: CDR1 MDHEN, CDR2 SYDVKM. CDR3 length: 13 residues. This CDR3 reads CAICGTGKNIQYF. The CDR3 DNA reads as TGTGCCATCTGCGGGACAGGGAAAAACATTCAGTACTTC. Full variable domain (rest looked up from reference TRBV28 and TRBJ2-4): DVKVTQSSRYLVKRTGEKVFLECVQDMDHENMFWYRQDPGLGLRLIYFSYDVKMKEKGDIPEGYSVSREKKERFSLILESASTNQTSMYLCAICGTGKNIQYFGAGTRLSVL.

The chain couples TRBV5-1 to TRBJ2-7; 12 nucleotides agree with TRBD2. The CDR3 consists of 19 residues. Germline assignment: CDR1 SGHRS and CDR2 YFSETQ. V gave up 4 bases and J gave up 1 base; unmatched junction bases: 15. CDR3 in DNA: TGCGCCAGCAGCCCAGGACTAGCGGGGACCACATTCAAATCCTACGAGCAGTACTTC. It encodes CASSPGLAGTTFKSYEQYF.

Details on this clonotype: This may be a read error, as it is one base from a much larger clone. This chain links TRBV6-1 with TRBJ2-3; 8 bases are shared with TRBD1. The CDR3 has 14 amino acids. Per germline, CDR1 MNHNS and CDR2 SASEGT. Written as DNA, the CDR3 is TGTGCCAGCTGCCGAGACAGGGGCACAGATATGCAGTATTTT. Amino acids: CASCRDRGTDMQYF.

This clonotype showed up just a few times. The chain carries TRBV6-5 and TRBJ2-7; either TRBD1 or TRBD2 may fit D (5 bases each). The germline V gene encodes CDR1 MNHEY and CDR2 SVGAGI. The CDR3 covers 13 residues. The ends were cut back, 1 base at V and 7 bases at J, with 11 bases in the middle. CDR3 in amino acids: CASSYFRDVEQYF. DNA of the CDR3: TGTGCCAGCAGTTACTTCAGGGACGTGGAGCAGTACTTC.

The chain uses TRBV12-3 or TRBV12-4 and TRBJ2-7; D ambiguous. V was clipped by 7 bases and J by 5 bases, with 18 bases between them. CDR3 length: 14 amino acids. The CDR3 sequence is CASTDVRPGDEQYF. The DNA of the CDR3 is TGTGCCAGCACGGACGTTCGCCCTGGGGACGAGCAGTACTTC.

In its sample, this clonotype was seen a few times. The CDR3 DNA sequence: TGCAGTGCGGTACCGACTAGCGGGGGGGGAGATGAGCAGTTCTTC. Translating gives CSAVPTSGGGDEQFF. V and J are TRBV20-1 and TRBJ2-1, with 14 bases matching TRBD2. V gave up 6 bases and J gave up 8 bases; unmatched junction bases: 9. Germline V gene sequence: CDR1 DFQATT, CDR2 SNEGSKA (reference sequence). This CDR3 region has 15 residues.

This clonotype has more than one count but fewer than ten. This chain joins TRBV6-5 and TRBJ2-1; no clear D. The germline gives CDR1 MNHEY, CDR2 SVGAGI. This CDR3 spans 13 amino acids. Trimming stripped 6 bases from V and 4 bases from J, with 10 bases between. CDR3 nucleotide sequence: TGTGCCAGCAGCCGCGTGGGGTACAATGAGCAGTTCTTC. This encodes CASSRVGYNEQFF.

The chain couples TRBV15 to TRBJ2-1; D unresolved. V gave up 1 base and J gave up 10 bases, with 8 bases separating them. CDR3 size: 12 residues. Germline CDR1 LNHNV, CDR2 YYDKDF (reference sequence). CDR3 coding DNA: TGTGCCACCAGCAGAGCTATTACGGAGCAGTTCTTC. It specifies CATSRAITEQFF. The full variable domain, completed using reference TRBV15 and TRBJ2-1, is DAMVIQNPRYQVTQFGKPVTLSCSQTLNHNVMYWYQQKSSQAPKLLFHYYDKDFNNEADTPDNFQSRRPNTSFCFLDIRSPGLGDTAMYLCATSRAITEQFFGPGTRLTVL.

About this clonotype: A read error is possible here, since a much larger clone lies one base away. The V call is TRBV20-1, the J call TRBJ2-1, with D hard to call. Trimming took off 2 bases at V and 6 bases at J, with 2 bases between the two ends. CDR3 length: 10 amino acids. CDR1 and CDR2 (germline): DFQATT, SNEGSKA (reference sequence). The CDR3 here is CSARINEQFF. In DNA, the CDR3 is TGCAGTGCTAGAATCAATGAGCAGTTCTTC.

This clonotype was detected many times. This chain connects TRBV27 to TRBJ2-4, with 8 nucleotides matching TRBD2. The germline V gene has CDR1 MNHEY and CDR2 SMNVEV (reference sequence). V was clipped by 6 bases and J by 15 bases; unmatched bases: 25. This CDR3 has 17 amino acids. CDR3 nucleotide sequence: TGTGCCAGCAGCACCGGCCGGGGCTGGCGGACTAGCAATACTACGTACTTC. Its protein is CASSTGRGWRTSNTTYF.

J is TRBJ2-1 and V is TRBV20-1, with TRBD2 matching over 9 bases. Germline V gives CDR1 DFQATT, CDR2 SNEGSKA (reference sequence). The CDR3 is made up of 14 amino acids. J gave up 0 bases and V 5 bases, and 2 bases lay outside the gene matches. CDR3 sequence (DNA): TGCAGTGCTGGACTAGCGATCTCCTACAATGAGCAGTTCTTC. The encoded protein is CSAGLAISYNEQFF.

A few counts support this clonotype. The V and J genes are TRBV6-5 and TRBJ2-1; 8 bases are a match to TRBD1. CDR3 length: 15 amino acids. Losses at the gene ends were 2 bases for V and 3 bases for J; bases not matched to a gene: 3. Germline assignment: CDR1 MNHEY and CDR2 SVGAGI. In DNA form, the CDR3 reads TGTGCCAGCAGTTACGACAGGGGTGGCTACAATGAGCAGTTCTTC. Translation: CASSYDRGGYNEQFF.

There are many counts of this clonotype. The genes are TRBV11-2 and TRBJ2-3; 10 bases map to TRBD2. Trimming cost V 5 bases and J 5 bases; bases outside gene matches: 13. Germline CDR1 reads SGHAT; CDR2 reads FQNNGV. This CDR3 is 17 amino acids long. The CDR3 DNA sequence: TGTGCCAGCAGCGAGGGTCGGACTAGCGGAGTCCAAGATACGCAGTATTTT. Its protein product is CASSEGRTSGVQDTQYF.

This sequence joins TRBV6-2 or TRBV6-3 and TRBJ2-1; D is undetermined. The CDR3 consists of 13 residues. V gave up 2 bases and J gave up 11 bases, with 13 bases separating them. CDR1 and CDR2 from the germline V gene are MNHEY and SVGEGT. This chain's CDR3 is CASSYVVTSQQFF. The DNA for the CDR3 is TGTGCCAGCAGTTACGTAGTTACGAGTCAGCAGTTCTTC.

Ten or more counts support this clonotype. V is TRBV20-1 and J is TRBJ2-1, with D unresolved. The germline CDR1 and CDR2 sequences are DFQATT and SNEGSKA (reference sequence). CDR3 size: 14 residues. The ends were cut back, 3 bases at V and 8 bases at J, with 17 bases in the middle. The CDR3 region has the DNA TGCAGTGCTAGCGGTAGACTGAGCTCGGATGAGCAGTTCTTC. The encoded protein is CSASGRLSSDEQFF.

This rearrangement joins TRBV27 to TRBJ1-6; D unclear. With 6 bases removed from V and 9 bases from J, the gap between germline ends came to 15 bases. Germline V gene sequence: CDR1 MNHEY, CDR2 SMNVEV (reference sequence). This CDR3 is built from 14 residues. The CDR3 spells CASSRIGASSPLHF. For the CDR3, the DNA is TGTGCCAGCAGCCGTATCGGTGCCAGTTCACCCCTCCACTTT.

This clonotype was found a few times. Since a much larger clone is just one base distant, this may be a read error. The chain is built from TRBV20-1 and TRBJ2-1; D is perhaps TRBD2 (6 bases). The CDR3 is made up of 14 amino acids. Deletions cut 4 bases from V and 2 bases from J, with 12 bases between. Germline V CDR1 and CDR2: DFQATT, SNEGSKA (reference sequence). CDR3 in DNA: TGCAGTGCTATGGGCGGGACCCCCTACAATGAGCAGTTCTTC. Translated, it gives CSAMGGTPYNEQFF.

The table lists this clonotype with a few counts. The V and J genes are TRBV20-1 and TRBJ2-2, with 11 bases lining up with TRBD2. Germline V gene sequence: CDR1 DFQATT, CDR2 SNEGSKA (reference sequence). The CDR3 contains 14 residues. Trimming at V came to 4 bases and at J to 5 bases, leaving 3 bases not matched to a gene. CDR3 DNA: TGCAGTGCTACCAGGACTAGCGGGACCGGGGAGCTGTTTTTT. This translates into CSATRTSGTGELFF.

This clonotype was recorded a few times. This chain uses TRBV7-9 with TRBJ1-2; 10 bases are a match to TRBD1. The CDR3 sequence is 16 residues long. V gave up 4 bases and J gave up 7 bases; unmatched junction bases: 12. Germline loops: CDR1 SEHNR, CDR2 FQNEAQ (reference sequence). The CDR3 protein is CASSYETGGASSGYTF. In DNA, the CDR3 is TGTGCCAGCAGCTATGAGACAGGGGGCGCTTCAAGTGGCTACACCTTC.

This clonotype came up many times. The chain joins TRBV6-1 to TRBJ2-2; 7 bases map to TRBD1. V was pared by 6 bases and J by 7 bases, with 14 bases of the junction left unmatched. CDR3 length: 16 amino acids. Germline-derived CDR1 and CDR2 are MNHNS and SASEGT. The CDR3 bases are TGTGCCAGCAGCCAGGGACAGCTCAGTTCCGGCGGGGAGCTGTTTTTT. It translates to CASSQGQLSSGGELFF.